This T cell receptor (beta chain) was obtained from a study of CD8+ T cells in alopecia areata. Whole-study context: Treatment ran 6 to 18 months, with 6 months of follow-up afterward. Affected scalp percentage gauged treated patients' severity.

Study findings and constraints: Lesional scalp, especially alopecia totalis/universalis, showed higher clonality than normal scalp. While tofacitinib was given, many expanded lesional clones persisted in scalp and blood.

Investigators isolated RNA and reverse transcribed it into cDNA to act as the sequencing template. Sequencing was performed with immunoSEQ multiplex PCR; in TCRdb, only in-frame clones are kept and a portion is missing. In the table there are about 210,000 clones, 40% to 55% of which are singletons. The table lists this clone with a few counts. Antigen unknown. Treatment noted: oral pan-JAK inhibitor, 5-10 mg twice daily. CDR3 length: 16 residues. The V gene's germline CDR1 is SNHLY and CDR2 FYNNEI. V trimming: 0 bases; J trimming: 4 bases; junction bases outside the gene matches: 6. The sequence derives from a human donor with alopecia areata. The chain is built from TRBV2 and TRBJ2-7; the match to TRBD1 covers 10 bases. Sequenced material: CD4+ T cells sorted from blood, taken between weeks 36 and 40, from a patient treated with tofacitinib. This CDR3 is CASSEAVTGGRYEQYF. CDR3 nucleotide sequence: TGTGCCAGCAGTGAAGCGGTGACAGGGGGCAGGTACGAGCAGTACTTC.